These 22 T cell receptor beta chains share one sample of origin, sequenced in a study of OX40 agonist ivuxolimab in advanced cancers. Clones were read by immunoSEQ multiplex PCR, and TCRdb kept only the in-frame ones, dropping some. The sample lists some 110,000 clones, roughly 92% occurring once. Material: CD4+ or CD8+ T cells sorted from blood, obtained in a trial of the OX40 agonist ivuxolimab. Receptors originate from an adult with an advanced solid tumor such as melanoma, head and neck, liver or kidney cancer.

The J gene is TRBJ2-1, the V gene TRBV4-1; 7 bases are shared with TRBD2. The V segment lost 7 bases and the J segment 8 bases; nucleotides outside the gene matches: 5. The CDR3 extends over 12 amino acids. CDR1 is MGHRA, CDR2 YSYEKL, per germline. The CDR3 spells CASKGGRDEQFF. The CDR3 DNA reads TGCGCCAGCAAAGGCGGGAGAGATGAGCAGTTCTTC.

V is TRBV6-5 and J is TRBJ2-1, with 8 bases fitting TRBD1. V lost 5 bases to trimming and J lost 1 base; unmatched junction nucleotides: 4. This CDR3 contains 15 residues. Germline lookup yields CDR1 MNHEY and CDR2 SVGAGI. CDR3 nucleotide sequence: TGTGCCAGCAGTCGACAGGGGATTTCCTACAATGAGCAGTTCTTC. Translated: CASSRQGISYNEQFF.

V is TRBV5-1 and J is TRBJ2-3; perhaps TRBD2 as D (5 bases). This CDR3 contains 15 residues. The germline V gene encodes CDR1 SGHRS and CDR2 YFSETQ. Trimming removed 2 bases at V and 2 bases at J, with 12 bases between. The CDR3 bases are TGCGCCAGCAGCTTCGAGCGGCTCTTCACAGATACGCAGTATTTT. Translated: CASSFERLFTDTQYF. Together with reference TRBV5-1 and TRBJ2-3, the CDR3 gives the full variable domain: KAGVTQTPRYLIKTRGQQVTLSCSPISGHRSVSWYQQTPGQGLQFLFEYFSETQRNKGNFPGRFSGRQFSNSRSEMNVSTLELGDSALYLCASSFERLFTDTQYFGPGTRLTVL.

As DNA, the CDR3 is TGTGCCAGCAGCGTAGGGGGACTAGCGGGAGGCTACGAGCAGTACTTC. Translation gives CASSVGGLAGGYEQYF. The V gene is TRBV9, the J gene TRBJ2-7; TRBD2 matches 15 bases. CDR1 and CDR2 (germline): SGDLS, YYNGEE. There are 16 residues in the CDR3. Unmatched junction bases numbered 1, after V lost 0 bases and J lost 3 bases.

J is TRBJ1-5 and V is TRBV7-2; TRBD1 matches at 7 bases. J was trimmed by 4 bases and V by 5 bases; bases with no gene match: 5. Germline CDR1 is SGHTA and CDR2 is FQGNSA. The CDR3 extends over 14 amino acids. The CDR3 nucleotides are TGTGCCAGCAGCCGGGACAGATCTAATCAGCCCCAGCATTTT. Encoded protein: CASSRDRSNQPQHF.

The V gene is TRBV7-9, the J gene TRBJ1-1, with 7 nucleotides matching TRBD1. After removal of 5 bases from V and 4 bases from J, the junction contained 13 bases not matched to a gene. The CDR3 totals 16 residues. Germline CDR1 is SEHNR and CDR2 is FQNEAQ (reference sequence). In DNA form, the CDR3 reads TGTGCCAGCAGCACCTACAGGGGAGTCAGGGGCACTGAAGCTTTCTTT. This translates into CASSTYRGVRGTEAFF.

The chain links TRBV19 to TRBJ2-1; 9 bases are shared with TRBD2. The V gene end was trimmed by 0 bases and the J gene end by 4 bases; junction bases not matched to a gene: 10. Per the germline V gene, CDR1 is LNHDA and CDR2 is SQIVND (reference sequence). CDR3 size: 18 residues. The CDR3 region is CASSIDLSPSGVYNEQFF. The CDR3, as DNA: TGTGCCAGTAGTATAGATCTATCCCCTAGCGGGGTGTACAATGAGCAGTTCTTC.

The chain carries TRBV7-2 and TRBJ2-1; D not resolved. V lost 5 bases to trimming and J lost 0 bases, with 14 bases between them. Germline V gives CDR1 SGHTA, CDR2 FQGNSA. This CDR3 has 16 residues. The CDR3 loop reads CASSPPPFSSYNEQFF. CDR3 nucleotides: TGTGCCAGCAGCCCTCCACCGTTTAGCTCCTACAATGAGCAGTTCTTC.

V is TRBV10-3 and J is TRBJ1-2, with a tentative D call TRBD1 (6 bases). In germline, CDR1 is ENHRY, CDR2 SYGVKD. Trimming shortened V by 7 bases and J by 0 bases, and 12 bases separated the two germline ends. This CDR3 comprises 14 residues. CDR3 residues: CAITMTGTNYGYTF. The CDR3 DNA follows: TGTGCCATCACCATGACAGGCACTAACTATGGCTACACCTTC.

CDR3: CASSARAVVEKLFF. The CDR3 DNA follows: TGTGCCAGCAGTGCTAGGGCAGTCGTTGAAAAACTGTTTTTT. The genes are TRBV2 and TRBJ1-4; D remains ambiguous. V dropped 4 bases and J dropped 7 bases, with 13 bases sitting between them. Germline lookup yields CDR1 SNHLY and CDR2 FYNNEI. This CDR3 is 14 amino acids long.

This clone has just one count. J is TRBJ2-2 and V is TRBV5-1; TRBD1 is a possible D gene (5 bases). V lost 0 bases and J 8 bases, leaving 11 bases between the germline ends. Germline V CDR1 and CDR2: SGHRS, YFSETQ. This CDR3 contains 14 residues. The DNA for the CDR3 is TGCGCCAGCAGCTTGGATCAGGGATTAGGGGAGCTGTTTTTT. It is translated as CASSLDQGLGELFF.

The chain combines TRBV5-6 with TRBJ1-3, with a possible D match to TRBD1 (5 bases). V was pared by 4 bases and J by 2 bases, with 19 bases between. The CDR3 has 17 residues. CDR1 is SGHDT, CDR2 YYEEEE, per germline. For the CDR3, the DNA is TGTGCCAGCAGCGGCGAGGTCCGAGGGGAAGCTGGAAACACCATATATTTT. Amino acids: CASSGEVRGEAGNTIYF.

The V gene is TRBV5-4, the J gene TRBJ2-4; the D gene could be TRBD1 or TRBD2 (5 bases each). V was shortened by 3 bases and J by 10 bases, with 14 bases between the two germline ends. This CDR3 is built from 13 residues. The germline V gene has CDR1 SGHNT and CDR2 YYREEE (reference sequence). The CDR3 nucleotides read TGTGCCAGCAGCTACCCGGGACGTCCAATTCAGTACTTC. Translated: CASSYPGRPIQYF. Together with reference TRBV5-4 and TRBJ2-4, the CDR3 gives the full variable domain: ETGVTQSPTHLIKTRGQQVTLRCSSQSGHNTVSWYQQALGQGPQFIFQYYREEENGRGNFPPRFSGLQFPNYSSELNVNALELDDSALYLCASSYPGRPIQYFGAGTRLSVL.

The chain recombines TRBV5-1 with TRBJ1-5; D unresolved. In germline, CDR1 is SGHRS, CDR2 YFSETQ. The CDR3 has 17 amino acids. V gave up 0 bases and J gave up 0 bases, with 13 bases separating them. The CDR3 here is CASSLGAGGDSNQPQHF. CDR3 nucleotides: TGCGCCAGCAGCTTGGGGGCTGGTGGGGATAGCAATCAGCCCCAGCATTTT.

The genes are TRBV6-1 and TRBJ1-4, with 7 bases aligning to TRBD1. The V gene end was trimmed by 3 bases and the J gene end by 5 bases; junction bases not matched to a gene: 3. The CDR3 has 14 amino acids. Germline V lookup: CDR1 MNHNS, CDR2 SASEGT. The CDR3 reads CASSDLTGNEKLFF. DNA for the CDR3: TGTGCCAGCAGTGACCTGACAGGGAATGAAAAACTGTTTTTT.

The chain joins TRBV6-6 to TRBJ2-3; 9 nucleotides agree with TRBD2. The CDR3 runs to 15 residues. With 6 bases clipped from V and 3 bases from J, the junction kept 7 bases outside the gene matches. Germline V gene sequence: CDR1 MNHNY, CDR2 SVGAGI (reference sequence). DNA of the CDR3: TGTGCCAGCAGCATAGCGGGAGTCGGAACAGATACGCAGTATTTT. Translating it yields CASSIAGVGTDTQYF.

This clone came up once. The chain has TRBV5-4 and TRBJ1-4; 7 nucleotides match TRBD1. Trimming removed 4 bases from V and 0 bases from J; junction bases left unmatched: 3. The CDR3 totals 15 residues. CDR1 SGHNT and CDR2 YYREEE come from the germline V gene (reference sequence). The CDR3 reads CASSPDRATNEKLFF. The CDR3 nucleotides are TGTGCCAGCAGCCCAGACAGGGCAACTAATGAAAAACTGTTTTTT.

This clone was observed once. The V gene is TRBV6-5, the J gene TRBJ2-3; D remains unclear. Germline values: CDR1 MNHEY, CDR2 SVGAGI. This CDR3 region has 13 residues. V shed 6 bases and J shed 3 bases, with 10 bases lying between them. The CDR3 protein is CASSRVATDTQYF. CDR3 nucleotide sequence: TGTGCCAGCAGCCGCGTGGCGACAGATACGCAGTATTTT.

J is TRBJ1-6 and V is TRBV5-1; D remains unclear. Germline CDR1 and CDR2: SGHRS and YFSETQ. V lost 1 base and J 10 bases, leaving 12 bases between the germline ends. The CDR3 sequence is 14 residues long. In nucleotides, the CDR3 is TGCGCCAGCAGCTTGACGTTATTGGAATCACCCCTCCACTTT. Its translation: CASSLTLLESPLHF.

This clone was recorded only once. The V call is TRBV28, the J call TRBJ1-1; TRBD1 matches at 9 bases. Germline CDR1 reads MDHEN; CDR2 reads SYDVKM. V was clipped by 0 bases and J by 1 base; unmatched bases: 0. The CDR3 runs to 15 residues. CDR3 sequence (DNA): TGTGCCAGCAGTTTATGGGGACAGGGGAACACTGAAGCTTTCTTT. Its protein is CASSLWGQGNTEAFF.

DNA for the CDR3: TGTGCCAGCGGTATGGAAGGGGCGGATACTAAAGCTTTCTTT. Encoded protein: CASGMEGADTKAFF. This rearrangement joins TRBV28 to TRBJ1-1; D might be TRBD1 (5 bases). CDR3 size: 14 residues. Trimming cost V 8 bases and J 9 bases, with 22 bases left between them. Per germline, CDR1 MDHEN and CDR2 SYDVKM.

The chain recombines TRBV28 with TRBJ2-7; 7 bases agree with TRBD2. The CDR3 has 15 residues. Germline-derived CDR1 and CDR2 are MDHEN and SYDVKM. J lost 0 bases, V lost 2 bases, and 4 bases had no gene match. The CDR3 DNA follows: TGTGCCAGCAGTTTAAGAGCGGGAATCTCCTACGAGCAGTACTTC. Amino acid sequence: CASSLRAGISYEQYF.